This T cell receptor (beta chain) was identified during a study of CD8 T cells in Susac syndrome (dated by TCRdb to about 2019). Describing the broader study: Whether CD8+ T cell activation and differentiation in Susac syndrome was antigen driven was tested using repertoire sequencing. The study compared CD8+ T cell repertoire clonality among 11 to 12 healthy donors, approximately 14 Susac syndrome patients and roughly 15 multiple sclerosis patients.

A remark on this clonotype: Its antigen has not been determined. It has no much larger one-base neighbor in the sample; base qualities were not kept.

Findings and caveats that apply to the study as a whole: The study acknowledged that relatively few individuals were included in the TCR sequencing and HLA analysis.

Peripheral blood CD8+ and CD4+ T cells from healthy donors, Susac syndrome patients and multiple sclerosis patients were profiled using high-throughput TCR beta sequencing. The healthy donors served as controls matched for age and sex. CD8+ TEMRA cells were enriched by FACS, while bulk CD8+ and CD4+ T cells were purified by magnetic negative isolation. Blood was collected in EDTA tubes and processed within 24 hours, with PBMCs isolated through density gradient centrifugation. PBMCs destined for TCR sequencing were cryopreserved in liquid nitrogen and later thawed in a 37 °C water bath. Purity of sorted or isolated CD4+, CD8+ and CD8+ TEMRA cells was at least 90%. The germline V gene yields SNHLY for CDR1 and FYNNEI for CDR2. There are 15 amino acids in the CDR3, from cysteine to phenylalanine inclusive. The entry retains the CDR3 DNA only, 45 bases that are in frame from base 1. Trimming takes 0 bases off V and 4 bases off J; junction bases not matched to a gene: 2.

RNA was extracted using the RNeasy kit, and roughly 0.5 to 1 microgram was reverse transcribed with random hexamers. The immunoSEQ multiplex PCR assay, covering 54 Vbeta and 13 Jbeta segments, was used to amplify TCR beta CDR3 regions. Bias from PCR amplification was corrected by using a synthetic template baseline for primer optimization and for computational correction. The authors processed their data as follows. Reads were assigned to V, D and J genes according to IMGT and analyzed in immunoSEQ Analyzer, with only productive sequences retained. Clonality was calculated as one minus the Shannon entropy normalized by log2 of the number of productive unique sequences. For each patient and control, public and private clones were evaluated within the 100 most prevalent clones. Susac-specific clones were defined as absent from healthy and MS cohorts, around 970 published viral clones and other ImmuneACCESS disease sequences. TCRdb redid the processing of the public reads, applying fastp at Q25 and MiXCR, and retained in-frame beta chains. Every entry covers one CDR3 protein and lists the most common genes and DNA from its rows. The V and J calls and clone size come from TCRdb's table, not from the authors' own analysis. The table for this sample lists fewer than 150,000 distinct CDR3 sequences; around 94% of them were counted only once. The ten largest clones represent approximately 0.27% of the sample.

The source is a human donor in good health. The sequenced material came from CD8+ T cells from PBMCs. The V and J genes are TRBV2 and TRBJ1-5, and TRBD1 matches 8 of the central bases. In nucleotides, the sequence is TGTGCCAGCAGTGAAGCTCGGACAGGGAATCAGCCCCAGCATTTT. It is translated as CASSEARTGNQPQHF.